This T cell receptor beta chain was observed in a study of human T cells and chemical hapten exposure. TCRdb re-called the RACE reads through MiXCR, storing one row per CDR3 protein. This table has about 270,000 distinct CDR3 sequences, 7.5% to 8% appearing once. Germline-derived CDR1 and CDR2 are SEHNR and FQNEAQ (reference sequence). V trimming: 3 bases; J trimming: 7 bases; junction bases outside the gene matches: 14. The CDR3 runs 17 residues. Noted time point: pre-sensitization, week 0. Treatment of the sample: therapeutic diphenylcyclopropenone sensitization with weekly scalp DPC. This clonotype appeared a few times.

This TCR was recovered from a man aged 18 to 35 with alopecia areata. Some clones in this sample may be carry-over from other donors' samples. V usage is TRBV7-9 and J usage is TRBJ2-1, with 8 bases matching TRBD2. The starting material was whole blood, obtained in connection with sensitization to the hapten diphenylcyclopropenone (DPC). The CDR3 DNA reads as TGTGCCAGCAGCTTTTCCAGGACTAGCCTTCTTGGGAATGAGCAGTTCTTC. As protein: CASSFSRTSLLGNEQFF.